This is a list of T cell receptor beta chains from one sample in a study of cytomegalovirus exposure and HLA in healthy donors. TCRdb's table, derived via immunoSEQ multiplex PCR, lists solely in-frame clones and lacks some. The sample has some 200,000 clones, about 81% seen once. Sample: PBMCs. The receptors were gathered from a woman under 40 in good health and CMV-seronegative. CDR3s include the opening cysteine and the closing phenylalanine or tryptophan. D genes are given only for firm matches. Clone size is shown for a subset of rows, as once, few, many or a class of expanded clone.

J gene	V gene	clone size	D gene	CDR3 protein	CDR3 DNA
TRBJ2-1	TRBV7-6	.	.	CASSLGGGSYNEQFF	TGTGCCAGCAGCTTAGGAGGGGGCTCCTACAATGAGCAGTTCTTC
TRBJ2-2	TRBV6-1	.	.	CASSELGTPITGELFF	TGTGCCAGCAGTGAACTGGGGACTCCAATCACCGGGGAGCTGTTTTTT
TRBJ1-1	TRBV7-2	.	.	CASSLGQMNTEAFF	TGTGCCAGCAGCTTGGGCCAGATGAACACTGAAGCTTTCTTT
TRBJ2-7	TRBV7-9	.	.	CASSGGGYEQYF	TGTGCCAGCAGCGGGGGCGGCTACGAGCAGTACTTC
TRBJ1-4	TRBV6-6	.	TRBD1	CASSGGTGEKLFF	TGTGCCAGCAGTGGAGGGACAGGGGAAAAACTGTTTTTT
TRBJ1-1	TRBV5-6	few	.	CASSLVGVGTEAFF	TGTGCCAGCAGCTTGGTTGGAGTTGGAACTGAAGCTTTCTTT
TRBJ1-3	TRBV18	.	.	CASSRGIPGNTIYF	TGTGCCAGCTCCCGGGGAATTCCGGGAAACACCATATATTTT
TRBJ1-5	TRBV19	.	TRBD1	CASIPDREGQPQHF	TGTGCCAGTATCCCCGACAGGGAAGGGCAGCCCCAGCATTTT
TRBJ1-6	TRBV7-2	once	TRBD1	CASSPRDRGRGSLHF	TGTGCCAGCAGCCCCCGGGACAGGGGAAGGGGATCCCTCCACTTT
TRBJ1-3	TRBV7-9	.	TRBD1	CASSLQYGQGRFGNTIYF	TGTGCCAGCAGCTTACAATACGGACAGGGGAGATTTGGAAACACCATATATTTT
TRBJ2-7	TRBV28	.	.	CASSLGGGMEQYF	TGTGCCAGCAGCCTCGGGGGAGGCATGGAGCAGTACTTC
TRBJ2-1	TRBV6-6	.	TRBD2	CASSSGTSGYNEQFF	TGTGCCAGCAGTTCCGGGACTAGCGGGTACAATGAGCAGTTCTTC
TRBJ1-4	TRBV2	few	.	CASSPVGWEKLFF	TGTGCCAGCAGTCCGGTCGGGTGGGAAAAACTGTTTTTT
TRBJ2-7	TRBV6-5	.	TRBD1	CASSSPGQIYEQYF	TGTGCCAGCAGTTCCCCGGGACAGATCTACGAGCAGTACTTC
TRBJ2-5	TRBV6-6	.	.	CASSYAQETQYF	TGTGCCAGCAGTTACGCGCAAGAGACCCAGTACTTC
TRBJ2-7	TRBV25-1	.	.	CASSSAGTAYEQYF	TGTGCCAGCAGTAGCGCCGGGACTGCATACGAGCAGTACTTC
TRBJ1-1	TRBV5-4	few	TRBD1	CASSPWAGQDKKAFF	TGTGCCAGCAGCCCATGGGCCGGACAGGATAAAAAAGCTTTCTTT
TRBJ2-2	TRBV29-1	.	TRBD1	CSVRRQGAGELFF	TGCAGCGTTAGACGACAGGGGGCCGGGGAGCTGTTTTTT
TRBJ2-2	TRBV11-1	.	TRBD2	CASRGGTNTGELFF	TGTGCCAGTCGGGGGGGAACGAACACCGGGGAGCTGTTTTTT
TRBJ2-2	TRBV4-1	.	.	CASSQDTGNTGELFF	TGCGCCAGCAGCCAAGATACGGGGAACACCGGGGAGCTGTTTTTT
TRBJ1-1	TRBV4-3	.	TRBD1	CASSQDRGNTEAFF	TGCGCCAGCAGCCAGGACAGGGGGAACACTGAAGCTTTCTTT
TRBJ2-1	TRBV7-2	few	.	CASSFGAGGYNEQFF	TGTGCCAGCAGCTTCGGAGCAGGGGGGTACAATGAGCAGTTCTTC
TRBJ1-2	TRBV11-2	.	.	CASSPQGGGYTF	TGTGCCAGCAGCCCCCAGGGCGGCGGCTACACCTTC
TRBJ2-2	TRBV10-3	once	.	CAISEQTVSNTGELFF	TGTGCCATCAGTGAACAGACAGTTTCGAACACCGGGGAGCTGTTTTTT
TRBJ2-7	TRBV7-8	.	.	CASSSQGGAVYEQYF	TGTGCCAGCAGCTCTCAAGGCGGGGCGGTCTACGAGCAGTACTTC
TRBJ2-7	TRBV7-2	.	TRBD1	CASSLVGGGTGQGEQYF	TGTGCCAGCAGCTTAGTAGGGGGGGGGACAGGGCAAGGGGAGCAGTACTTC
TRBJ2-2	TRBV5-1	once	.	CASTLKRQGRDTGELFF	TGCGCCAGTACCTTGAAGAGGCAGGGTAGGGACACCGGGGAGCTGTTTTTT
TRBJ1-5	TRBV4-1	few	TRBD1	CASSHLTGKNQPQHF	TGCGCCAGCAGCCACCTGACAGGGAAAAATCAGCCCCAGCATTTT
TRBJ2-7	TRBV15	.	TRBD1	CATSRDSPETGSDILSYEQYF	TGTGCCACCAGCAGAGATTCCCCCGAGACAGGGAGCGATATTCTCTCCTACGAGCAGTACTTC
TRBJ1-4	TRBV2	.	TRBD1	CASSGQGSANEKLFF	TGTGCCAGCAGTGGACAGGGCTCGGCTAATGAAAAACTGTTTTTT
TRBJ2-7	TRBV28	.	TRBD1	CASSFTYDLTGMWGEQYF	TGTGCCAGCAGCTTTACCTATGACCTGACAGGGATGTGGGGAGAGCAGTACTTC